The sequence of this TCR beta chain was determined in a study of beta chain features in type 1 diabetes (dated by TCRdb to 2016 to 2019). The study in broad terms: Mean age, gender distribution, total cell number and subset yield were not different between patients and healthy donors. A total of over 95,000,000 sorted cells were examined across all samples, and RNA yield correlated strongly with the number of cells per subset. The study compared the TCRB repertoires of sorted circulating CD4+ T cell subsets in recently diagnosed type 1 diabetes patients with those in matched healthy donors. Regulatory and stem cell-like memory subsets were isolated from only 8 patients and roughly eight healthy donors, whereas naive and central memory subsets came from all 28 donors. Beyond this particular receptor, the publication reports: HLA sub-analyses involved small numbers of individuals, so any influence of HLA type on TCRB rearrangement remained unresolved. At VDJ recombination sites, patients with type 1 diabetes made fewer insertions and deleted more nucleotides, a pattern implying thymic rearrangement abnormalities. Type 1 diabetes patients showed a moderate but significant shortening of TCRB CDR3 length in all four CD4+ subsets. Naive, central memory and regulatory TCRB repertoires appeared to be more similar among patients than among healthy donors. PCR may preferentially amplify shorter templates, but because patient and control samples were amplified and corrected together, any resulting skew would affect both groups equally. Because cDNA rather than genomic DNA was sequenced, highly expressing activated cells could have been over-represented, although no difference in activation and CD3 levels was found between groups.

To note about this clone: Its antigen has not been determined. Nothing much larger sits one base from this clone, and base qualities are not available.

From the cysteine up to the phenylalanine, the CDR3 has a length of 15 residues. This entry keeps only the CDR3 DNA: 45 bases, framed from base 1. V is pared back by 0 bases and J by 9 bases, with 16 bases lying between the germline termini. CDR1 and CDR2, per the germline V gene, are SGHNT and YENEEA. A single peripheral blood draw of 90 to 150 mL on average was collected from each donor into heparinised tubes. Using a panel that included CD45RO, CCR7, CD25, CD127, CD95 and CD27, naive, central memory, regulatory and stem cell-like memory CD4+ T cells were sorted on a BD FACSAria II. Purity was above 95% for every sorted population. PBMCs were separated immediately by Lymphoprep density gradient centrifugation and were stained directly, without being cultured. Samples were stained and sorted in pairs, with one healthy donor and one patient per experiment, so that batch effects were minimized. The entire amount of isolated RNA was reverse transcribed using the High Capacity cDNA Reverse Transcription Kit, so the sequenced TCRB transcripts were expressed ones. Deep immunoSEQ sequencing was performed on naive, central memory and regulatory T cell samples, with an average of around 3.4 million total reads per sample. After sorted cells were lysed in RLT buffer, RNA was extracted with DNase-treated RNeasy Micro or Mini kits, with the choice depending on cell number. To prevent cross-contamination, each cell subset was processed individually, whereas patient and healthy donor samples were processed jointly. The immunoSEQ multiplex PCR was used to amplify TCRB sequences from cDNA, generating 87-bp fragments that spanned the CDR3 region. Amplicons were sequenced on the Illumina HiSeq platform. Turning to the authors' computational methods: PCR bias was computationally corrected using synthetic template baselines, reads within Hamming distance 2 were collapsed, and singletons that could not be merged were discarded. Reads were aligned to IMGT to assign V, D and J genes, CDR3 length, and insertions or deletions at six rearrangement sites. Within each subset, clonotype counts were normalized to the number of sorted cells before true diversity and Gini coefficients were calculated with the tcR R package. The overlap coefficient, calculated on TCRB nucleotide sequences, was used to measure repertoire sharing. Out-of-frame TCRB sequences from naive cells were analyzed to stand in for the pre-selection repertoire. TCRdb retrieved this table from immuneACCESS and kept in-frame rearrangements only. Not all clones are present; in checked studies, unresolved V genes account for under half, and no reason is known for the remainder. Clone size and V and J calls were adopted from that table, with D and trimming inferred from the DNA. The sample records about 930,000 clones, 15% to 20% of which are singletons. The ten top clones hold about 0.02% of the sample.

Input material: naive CD4+ T cells from blood. The sample's cell subset or site, from its label and the paper: true naive CD4+ T cells. The receptor comes from a woman between 18 and 29 years old in good health. The chain uses TRBV11-3 and TRBJ2-3, and possibly TRBD2, on 6 matching bases. The nucleotide sequence is TGTGCCAGCAGCTTAGATGTGTCAGCCCGGGGGACGCAGTATTTT. It translates as CASSLDVSARGTQYF.